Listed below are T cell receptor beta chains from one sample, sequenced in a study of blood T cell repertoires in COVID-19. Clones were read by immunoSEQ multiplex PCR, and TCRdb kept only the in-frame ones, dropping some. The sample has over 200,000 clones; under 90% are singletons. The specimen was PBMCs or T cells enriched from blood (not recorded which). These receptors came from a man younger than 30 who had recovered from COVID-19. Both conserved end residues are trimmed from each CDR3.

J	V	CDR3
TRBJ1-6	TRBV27	ASSSRKGTGPNSPLH
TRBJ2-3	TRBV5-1	ASSRGLAGGPMDSTDTQY
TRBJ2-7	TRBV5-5	ASSLFGTGGYEQY
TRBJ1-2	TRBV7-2	ASSLVARGLYGYT
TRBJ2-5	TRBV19	ASSPTRTSGQETQY
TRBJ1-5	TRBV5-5	ASSLTNGNQPQH
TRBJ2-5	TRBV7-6	ASSFHLSGGQETQY
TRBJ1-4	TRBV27	ASSKATWEKLF
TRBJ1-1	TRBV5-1	ASSLPVSNTEAF
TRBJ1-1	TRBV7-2	ASSLTGGAGSTEAF
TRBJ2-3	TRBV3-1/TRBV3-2	ASSQDSSGRVQY
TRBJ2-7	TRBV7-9	ASSKREGGQGPLDEQY
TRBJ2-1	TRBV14	ASSQEWLAGGGGEQF
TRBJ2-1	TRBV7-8	ASSPRPSGGWF
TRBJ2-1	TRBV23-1	ASHRDRGSSYNEQF
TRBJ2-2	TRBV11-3	ASSVRDRVKAGELF
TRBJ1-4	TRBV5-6	ASSWSRLRREREKLF
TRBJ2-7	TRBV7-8	ASSPYRTGSYEQY
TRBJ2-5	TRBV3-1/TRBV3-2	ASGNSGGGETQY
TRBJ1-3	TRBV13	ASSFPGQGNTIY
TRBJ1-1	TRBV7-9	ASSPGQGWQGTEAF
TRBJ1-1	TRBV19	ASNRDRGRTEAF
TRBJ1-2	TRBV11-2	ASSLASKGHGYT
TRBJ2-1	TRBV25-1	ASSDFEQF
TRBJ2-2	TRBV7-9	ASSLMRPATGELF
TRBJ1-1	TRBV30	AWNFPQNTEAF
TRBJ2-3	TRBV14	ASSQEIHRRTDTQY
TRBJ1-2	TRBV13	ASSQGGSGYT
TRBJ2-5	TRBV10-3	AISPDRGFGETQY
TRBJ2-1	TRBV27	ASSIPTGLAGVKQF
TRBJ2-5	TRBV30	AWSPSGGQGAGETQY
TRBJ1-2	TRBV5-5	ASSQGLNYGYT
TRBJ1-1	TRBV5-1	ASSLMPTGSSNTEAF
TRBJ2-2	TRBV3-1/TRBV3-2	ASSQDMEFAGELF
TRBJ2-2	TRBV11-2	ASSLGDRSTGELF
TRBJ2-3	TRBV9	ASGLAVSTDTQY
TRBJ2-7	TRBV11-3	ASSTFTGRGRHEQY
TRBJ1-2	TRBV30	AWSMGPGGGYT
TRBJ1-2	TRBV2	ASSESANYGYT
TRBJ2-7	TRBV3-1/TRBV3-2	ASSPRTVLYEQY
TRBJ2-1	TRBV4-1	ASSQDRTGRYNEQF
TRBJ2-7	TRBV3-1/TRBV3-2	ASSLSSGAYEQY
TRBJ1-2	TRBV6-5	ASSYRPRDSYT
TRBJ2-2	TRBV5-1	ASSLGAGGNTGELF
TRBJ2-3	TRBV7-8	ASSLGLGTDTQY
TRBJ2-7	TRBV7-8	ASSLGGGLVEQY
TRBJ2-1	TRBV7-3	ASSPTSGSYNEQF
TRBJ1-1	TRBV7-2	ASSLAATGGTEAF
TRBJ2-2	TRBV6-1	ASSEGGRPDSTGELF
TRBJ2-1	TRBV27	ASSSFPLAGASISHEQF
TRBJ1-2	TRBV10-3	AISPDRVGGYT
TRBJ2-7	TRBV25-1	ASSTGVTYEQY
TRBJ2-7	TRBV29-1	SARGSSYEQY
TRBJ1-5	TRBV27	ASSNYRENQPQH